One sample yielded the 3 T cell receptor beta chains listed below, sequenced in a study of Ad26.COV2.S vaccination and SARS-CoV-2 variants. TCRdb's copy holds only in-frame clones and misses some; the assay was immunoSEQ multiplex PCR. Among over 110,000 clones listed, around 86% were seen once. Sample: peripheral blood, taken after recovery from COVID-19. The receptors originated from a human donor who had recovered from COVID-19.

The chain has TRBV2 and TRBJ2-5; D possibly corresponds to TRBD1 (6 bases). The CDR3 length is 12 residues. Looked up from germline, CDR1 is SNHLY and CDR2 is FYNNEI. The germline V and J ends were trimmed by 8 bases and 2 bases, with 9 bases remaining between them. CDR3 nucleotides: TGTGCCAGCGGACAGTTACAAGAGACCCAGTACTTC. It codes for CASGQLQETQYF.

This clone was found a few times. The chain employs TRBV7-2 and TRBJ1-5; possible D gene TRBD1, 5 bases. The germline V gene has CDR1 SGHTA and CDR2 FQGNSA. This CDR3 comprises 14 residues. Deletions cut 5 bases from V and 5 bases from J, with 13 bases between. The CDR3 reads CASSRMGEYQPQHF. In DNA, the CDR3 is TGTGCCAGCAGCCGGATGGGGGAATATCAGCCCCAGCATTTT.

V is TRBV9 and J is TRBJ1-4; 7 nucleotides align to TRBD1. The trim removed 1 base at V and 5 bases at J, leaving 14 bases unmatched. Germline CDR1 reads SGDLS; CDR2 reads YYNGEE. The CDR3 runs to 18 residues. CDR3 residues: CASSVYPPGTERNEKLFF. In DNA form, the CDR3 reads TGTGCCAGCAGCGTATATCCCCCTGGGACAGAGAGAAATGAAAAACTGTTTTTT.